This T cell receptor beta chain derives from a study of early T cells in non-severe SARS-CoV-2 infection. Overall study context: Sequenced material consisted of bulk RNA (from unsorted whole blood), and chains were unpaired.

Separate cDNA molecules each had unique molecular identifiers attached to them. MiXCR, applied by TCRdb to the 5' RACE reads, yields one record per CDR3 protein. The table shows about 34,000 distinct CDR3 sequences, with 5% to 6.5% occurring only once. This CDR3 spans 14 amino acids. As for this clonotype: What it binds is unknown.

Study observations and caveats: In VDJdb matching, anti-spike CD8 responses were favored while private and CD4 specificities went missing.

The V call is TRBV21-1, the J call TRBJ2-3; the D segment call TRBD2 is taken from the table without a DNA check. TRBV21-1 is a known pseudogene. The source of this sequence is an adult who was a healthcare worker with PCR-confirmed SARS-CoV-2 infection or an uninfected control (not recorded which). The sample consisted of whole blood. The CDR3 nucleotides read TGTGCCAGCAGCAAAGGAGGGAGGAGGGATACGCAGTATTTT. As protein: CASSKGGRRDTQYF.